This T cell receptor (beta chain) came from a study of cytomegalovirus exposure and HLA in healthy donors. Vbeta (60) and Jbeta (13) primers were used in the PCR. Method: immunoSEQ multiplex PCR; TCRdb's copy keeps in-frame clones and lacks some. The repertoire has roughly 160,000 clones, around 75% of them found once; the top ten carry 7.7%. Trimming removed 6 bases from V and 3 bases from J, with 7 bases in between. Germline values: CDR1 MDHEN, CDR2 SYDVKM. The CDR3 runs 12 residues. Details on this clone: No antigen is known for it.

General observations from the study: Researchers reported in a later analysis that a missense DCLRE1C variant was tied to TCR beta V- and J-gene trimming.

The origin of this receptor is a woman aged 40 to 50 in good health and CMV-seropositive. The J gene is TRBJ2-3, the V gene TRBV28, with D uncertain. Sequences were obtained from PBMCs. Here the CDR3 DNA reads TGTGCCAGCAGGTCCTCGACAGATACGCAGTATTTT. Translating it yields CASRSSTDTQYF.